The rows below give T cell receptor beta chains drawn from one sample of a study of blood T cells in healthy people across ages. TCRdb redid the calling of the 5' RACE reads with MiXCR, one entry per CDR3 protein. The sample shows more than 800,000 distinct CDR3 sequences, more than 40% of them seen only once. The material sequenced was blood. The origin of the receptors is a woman between 55 and 75 years old in good health. Both conserved end residues are part of each CDR3. The D gene is left open where the match is weak. The size entry is marked missing in some rows and otherwise reads once, few, many or a size class.

.,TRBJ2-3,.,TRBV27,CASNTRLSTDTQYF,TGTGCCAGCAACACGAGACTCAGCACAGATACGCAGTATTTT
.,TRBJ2-3,.,TRBV4-1,CASSQDSTGENADTQYF,TGCGCCAGCAGCCAAGACTCGACTGGAGAGAATGCAGATACGCAGTATTTT
.,TRBJ2-3,.,TRBV2,CASSGDSDTQYF,TGTGCCAGCAGTGGGGACTCAGATACGCAGTATTTT
.,TRBJ1-2,.,TRBV20-1,CSARGQAGGYTF,TGCAGTGCTAGAGGACAGGCGGGAGGCTACACCTTC
.,TRBJ2-5,.,TRBV28,CASRKNRLDAVETQYF,TGTGCCAGCAGGAAAAACCGACTAGACGCGGTGGAGACCCAGTACTTC
few,TRBJ2-1,TRBD2,TRBV28,CASSLTSGRAGFF,TGTGCCAGCAGCCTGACTAGCGGGAGGGCGGGGTTCTTC
.,TRBJ1-2,.,TRBV5-4,CASSLVSGDGYTF,TGTGCCAGCAGCTTGGTTTCGGGGGATGGCTACACCTTC
few,TRBJ2-5,.,TRBV29-1,CSAGTPQETQYF,TGCAGCGCCGGGACACCCCAAGAGACCCAGTACTTC
.,TRBJ2-1,.,TRBV5-6,CASTSVYNEQFF,TGTGCCAGCACCTCCGTTTACAATGAGCAGTTCTTC
.,TRBJ1-4,.,TRBV29-1,CSVGGIQTTNEKLFF,TGCAGCGTTGGGGGGATACAAACAACTAATGAAAAACTGTTTTTT
.,TRBJ2-5,.,TRBV7-3,CASLGGETQYF,TGTGCCAGCTTGGGGGGAGAGACCCAGTACTTC
few,TRBJ2-5,.,TRBV25-1,CASRQSDVETQYF,TGTGCCAGCAGACAGAGCGACGTGGAGACCCAGTACTTC
.,TRBJ2-5,.,TRBV6-6,CASSYLVSGKGETQYF,TGTGCCAGCAGTTACTTGGTGTCAGGGAAGGGGGAGACCCAGTACTTC
.,TRBJ1-1,TRBD1,TRBV20-1,CSVETGWNTEAFF,TGCAGTGTTGAGACAGGGTGGAACACGGAAGCTTTCTTT
few,TRBJ1-2,.,TRBV6-6,CASSYPQATYGYTF,TGTGCCAGCAGTTACCCCCAGGCGACCTATGGCTACACCTTC
few,TRBJ1-2,.,TRBV5-1,CASSLDGEYGYTF,TGCGCCAGCAGCTTAGACGGGGAATATGGCTACACCTTC
.,TRBJ2-5,.,TRBV27,CASSLGVTRGITETQYF,TGTGCCAGCAGTTTAGGGGTCACCCGGGGGATTACGGAGACCCAGTACTTC
.,TRBJ1-1,TRBD1,TRBV12-3/TRBV12-4,CASSLDRYTEAFF,TGTGCCAGCAGTCTGGACAGGTACACTGAAGCTTTCTTT
.,TRBJ2-1,TRBD2,TRBV7-2,CASSSRPGTSGNPEQFF,TGTGCCAGCAGCTCTCGGCCCGGGACTAGCGGGAACCCTGAGCAGTTCTTC
many,TRBJ2-7,.,TRBV2,CASRSAYEQYF,TGTGCCAGCAGGTCAGCCTACGAGCAGTACTTC
.,TRBJ2-5,TRBD1,TRBV2,CATRTGIGGTQYF,TGTGCCACCAGGACAGGGATAGGGGGGACCCAGTACTTC
.,TRBJ2-7,.,TRBV9,CASSSGLPNEQYF,TGTGCCAGCAGCTCGGGACTCCCCAACGAGCAGTACTTC